The 16 T cell receptor beta chains below were found in one sample sequenced in a study of blood T cells in healthy people across ages (dated by TCRdb to the mid-2010s). Library preparation was by 5' RACE. TCRdb shows the sequencer as Illumina HiSeq 2500. The second PCR ran for roughly 6 to 11 cycles and used a J-beta primer mix along with a sample-barcoded 5' primer. TCRdb reprocessing: public reads trimmed at Q25 with fastp, clones called with MiXCR, in-frame beta chains kept. CDR3 protein sequences are deduplicated, and each keeps its most common genes and DNA. This sample comprises roughly 2 million distinct CDR3 sequences, 49% of them detected only once. About 2.1% of the sample is held by the ten biggest clonotypes. Material: blood. The source is a woman in her 40s in good health.

This clonotype has just a few counts. The chain employs TRBV14 and TRBJ2-3; D could derive from TRBD1 or TRBD2 (5 bases each). Trimming left V 0 bases short and J 5 bases short, with 12 bases between. The CDR3 runs 15 residues. The germline V gene encodes CDR1 SGHDN and CDR2 FVKESK. The CDR3 bases are TGTGCCAGCAGCCAAGAGGGACGGATGAGAGATACGCAGTATTTT. Its translation is CASSQEGRMRDTQYF.

With regard to this clonotype: The junction shows a germline mismatch at one end, possibly a read error. The V call is TRBV5-1, the J call TRBJ2-3, with TRBD1 identical over 10 bases. The CDR3 is 15 amino acids. Germline lookup yields CDR1 SGHRS and CDR2 YFSETQ. CDR3 in DNA: TGTGCCAGCAGTCTAGACAGGGGGCGGGCAGATACGCAGTATTTT. Translation: CASSLDRGRADTQYF.

This clonotype was seen a few times. This rearrangement joins TRBV27 to TRBJ2-3; no clear D. The CDR3 sequence is 14 residues long. V dropped 3 bases and J dropped 2 bases, with 9 bases sitting between them. From germline, CDR1 is MNHEY and CDR2 SMNVEV (reference sequence). The CDR3 spells CASSFWAATDTQYF. CDR3 in DNA: TGTGCCAGCAGTTTTTGGGCAGCCACAGATACGCAGTATTTT.

Of note for this clonotype: At one end, the junction sequence differs from germline, possibly due to a read error. The V and J genes are TRBV2 and TRBJ2-5; perhaps TRBD2 as D (6 bases). The germline CDR1 and CDR2 sequences are SNHLY and FYNNEI. CDR3 size: 14 residues. The CDR3 protein is CASSPWGVQETPYF. The CDR3 DNA reads TGTGCCAGCAGTCCGTGGGGGGTCCAAGAGACCCCGTACTTC. Variable domain in full (rest from reference TRBV2 and TRBJ2-5): EPEVTQTPSHQVTQMGQEVILRCVPISNHLYFYWYRQILGQKVEFLVSFYNNEISEKSEIFDDQFSVERPDGSNFTLKIRSTKLEDSAMYFCASSPWGVQETPYFGPGTRLLVL.

The chain employs TRBV25-1 and TRBJ2-4; TRBD2 agrees at 8 bases. The CDR3 loop spans 14 amino acids. Germline trimming cut 2 bases from V and 6 bases from J; bases unmatched to any gene: 3. CDR1 is MGHDK and CDR2 is SYGVNS in the germline V gene. The CDR3 DNA is TGTGCCAGCAGTGAAGGACGGGGGGGAAACATTCAGTACTTC. Its translation is CASSEGRGGNIQYF. Supplemented by reference TRBV25-1 and TRBJ2-4, the full variable domain reads EADIYQTPRYLVIGTGKKITLECSQTMGHDKMYWYQQDPGMELHLIHYSYGVNSTEKGDLSSESTVSRIRTEHFPLTLESARPSHTSQYLCASSEGRGGNIQYFGAGTRLSVL.

The chain uses TRBV10-3 and TRBJ2-7; D may be TRBD2 (6 bases). Trimming removed 4 bases from V and 3 bases from J, with 10 bases in between. Germline values: CDR1 ENHRY, CDR2 SYGVKD. CDR3 length: 13 amino acids. Written as DNA, the CDR3 is TGTGCCATCAGTGGCGGGACCGACTACGAGCAGTACTTC. Protein sequence: CAISGGTDYEQYF.

In DNA, the CDR3 is TGTGCCAGCAGTCCTCCAAGGGGGGAAGGAAGAGGCTACACCTTC. The encoded protein is CASSPPRGEGRGYTF. This rearrangement joins TRBV6-2 or TRBV6-3 to TRBJ1-2; TRBD1 is a possible D gene (6 bases). The CDR3 is 15 amino acids. Trimming removed 5 bases from V and 8 bases from J, with 21 bases in between. Germline loops: CDR1 MNHEY, CDR2 SVGEGT.

The V call is TRBV3-1, the J call TRBJ2-6; D is unclear. Germline V gene lookup returns CDR1 LGHDT and CDR2 YNNKEL (reference sequence). The CDR3 is made up of 16 amino acids. V was clipped by 6 bases and J by 2 bases, with 14 bases between them. CDR3 nucleotide sequence: TGTGCCAGCAGGGGCGCTCTCGGAACTGGGGCCAACGTCCTGACTTTC. It specifies CASRGALGTGANVLTF.

The rearrangement joins TRBV20-1 to TRBJ1-3; D is unresolved. Trimming left V 3 bases short and J 0 bases short, with 12 bases between. The CDR3 spans 15 residues. Germline V lookup: CDR1 DFQATT, CDR2 SNEGSKA (reference sequence). The CDR3 DNA reads as TGCAGTGCTAGCGTTGCGGGTACCTCTGGAAACACCATATATTTT. Its protein product is CSASVAGTSGNTIYF.

The chain joins TRBV24-1 to TRBJ2-5; 10 nucleotides line up with TRBD2. Germline trimming cut 4 bases from V and 3 bases from J; bases unmatched to any gene: 7. There are 16 residues in the CDR3. Germline CDR1 KGHDR, CDR2 SFDVKD. The CDR3 sequence is CATSDLAGGGEETQYF. DNA for the CDR3: TGTGCCACCAGTGACTTAGCGGGGGGCGGCGAAGAGACCCAGTACTTC.

The chain employs TRBV13 and TRBJ2-1, with TRBD2 matching over 8 bases. The trim removed 6 bases at V and 0 bases at J, leaving 7 bases unmatched. The CDR3 has 16 amino acids. In germline, CDR1 is PRHDT, CDR2 FYEKMQ (reference sequence). The CDR3 DNA sequence: TGTGCCAGCAGTCGCGGGGGGTCGAGCTCCTACAATGAGCAGTTCTTC. Encoded protein: CASSRGGSSSYNEQFF.

The chain joins TRBV3-1 to TRBJ2-3, with D tentatively TRBD1 (7 bases). Germline CDR1 LGHDT, CDR2 YNNKEL (reference sequence). Trimming removed 4 bases from V and 11 bases from J, with 13 bases in between. The CDR3 has 12 amino acids. The CDR3 region has the DNA TGTGCCAGCAGCCGACGACAGGGAGGGCAGTATTTT. Its protein is CASSRRQGGQYF.

The V and J genes are TRBV5-4 and TRBJ2-2; maybe TRBD2 (5 bases). From germline, CDR1 is SGHNT and CDR2 YYREEE (reference sequence). Trimming stripped 1 base from V and 3 bases from J, with 13 bases between. This CDR3 is built from 16 residues. CDR3 nucleotides: TGTGCCAGCAGCTTGTTCACTAGACTCGACACCGGGGAGCTGTTTTTT. Translation: CASSLFTRLDTGELFF.

This clonotype was detected a few times. The chain uses TRBV4-3 and TRBJ2-3; D might be TRBD2 (6 bases). CDR1 and CDR2 from the germline V gene are LGHNA and YSLEER. Trimming stripped 0 bases from V and 1 base from J, with 14 bases between. CDR3 size: 17 residues. The CDR3 protein is CASSQDPGSGGTDTQYF. In DNA, the CDR3 is TGCGCCAGCAGCCAAGATCCAGGTTCGGGGGGCACAGATACGCAGTATTTT.

This rearrangement joins TRBV6-2 or TRBV6-3 to TRBJ2-1; no clear D gene. The CDR3 extends over 13 amino acids. In germline, CDR1 is MNHEY, CDR2 SVGEGT. The V end was cut by 5 bases, the J end by 4 bases, with 9 bases between. CDR3 residues: CASSMTVYNEQFF. In DNA form, the CDR3 reads TGTGCCAGCAGTATGACGGTTTACAATGAGCAGTTCTTC.

The rearrangement uses TRBV24-1 and TRBJ1-2, with D possibly matching TRBD1 (5 bases). The CDR3 sequence is 15 residues long. Germline V gene sequence: CDR1 KGHDR, CDR2 SFDVKD. Trimming shortened V by 3 bases and J by 7 bases, and 17 bases separated the two germline ends. The CDR3 DNA follows: TGTGCCACCAGTGATCCCTACAAAGGGGCGCTTGGCTACACCTTC. It is translated as CATSDPYKGALGYTF.